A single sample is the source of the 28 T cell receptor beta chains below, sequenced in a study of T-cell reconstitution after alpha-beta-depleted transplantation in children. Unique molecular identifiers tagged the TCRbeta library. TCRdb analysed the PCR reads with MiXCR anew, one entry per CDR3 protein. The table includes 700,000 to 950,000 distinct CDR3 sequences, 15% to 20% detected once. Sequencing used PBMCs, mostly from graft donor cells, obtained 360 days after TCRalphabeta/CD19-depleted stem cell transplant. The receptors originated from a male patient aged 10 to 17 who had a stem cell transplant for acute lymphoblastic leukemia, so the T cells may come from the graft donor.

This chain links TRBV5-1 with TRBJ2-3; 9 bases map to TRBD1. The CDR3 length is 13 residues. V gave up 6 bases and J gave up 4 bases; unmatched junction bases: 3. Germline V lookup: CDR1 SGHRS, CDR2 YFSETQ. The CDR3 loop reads CASKRQGADTQYF. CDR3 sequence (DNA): TGCGCCAGCAAACGACAGGGGGCAGATACGCAGTATTTT.

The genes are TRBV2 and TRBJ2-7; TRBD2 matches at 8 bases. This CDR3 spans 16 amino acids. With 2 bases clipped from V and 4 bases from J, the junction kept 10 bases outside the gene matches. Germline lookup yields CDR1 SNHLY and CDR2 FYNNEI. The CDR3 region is CASSERAGLVSYEQYF. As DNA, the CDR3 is TGTGCCAGCAGTGAAAGGGCGGGACTAGTTTCTTACGAGCAGTACTTC.

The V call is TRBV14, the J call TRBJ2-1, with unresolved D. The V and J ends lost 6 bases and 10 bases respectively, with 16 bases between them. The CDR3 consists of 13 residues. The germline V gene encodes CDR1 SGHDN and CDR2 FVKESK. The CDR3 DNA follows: TGTGCCAGCAGTGCTATAAGGGCCGGGGAGCAGTTCTTC. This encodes CASSAIRAGEQFF.

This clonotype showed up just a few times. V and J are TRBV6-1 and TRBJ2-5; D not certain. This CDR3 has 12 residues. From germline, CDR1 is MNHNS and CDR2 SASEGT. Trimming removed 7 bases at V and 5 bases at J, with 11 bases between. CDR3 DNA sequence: TGTGCCAGCACGTACGGGTTCGAGACCCAGTACTTC. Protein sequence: CASTYGFETQYF.

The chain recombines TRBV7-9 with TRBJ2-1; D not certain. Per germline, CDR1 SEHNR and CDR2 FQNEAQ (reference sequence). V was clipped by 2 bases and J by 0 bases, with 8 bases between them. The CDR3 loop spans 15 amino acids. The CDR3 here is CASSLSPRSYNEQFF. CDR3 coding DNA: TGTGCCAGCAGCTTAAGTCCTCGCTCCTACAATGAGCAGTTCTTC.

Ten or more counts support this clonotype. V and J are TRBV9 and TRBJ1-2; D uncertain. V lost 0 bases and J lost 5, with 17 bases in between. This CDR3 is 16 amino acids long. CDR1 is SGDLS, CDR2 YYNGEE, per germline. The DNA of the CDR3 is TGTGCCAGCAGCGTAGATCTGGGCAGGACCGTATATGGCTACACCTTC. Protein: CASSVDLGRTVYGYTF.

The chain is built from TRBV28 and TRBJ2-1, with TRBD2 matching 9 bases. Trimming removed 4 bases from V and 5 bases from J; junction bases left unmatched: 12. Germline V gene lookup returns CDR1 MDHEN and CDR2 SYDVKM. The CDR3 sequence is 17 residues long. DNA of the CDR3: TGTGCCAGCAGTTCCCGGCAGGCGGGAGGGCTCGACAATGAGCAGTTCTTC. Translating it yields CASSSRQAGGLDNEQFF.

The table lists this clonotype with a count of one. CDR3 DNA: TGTGCCAGCAGCTTGGCCGGGGCCCTGGTGACTAATGAAAAACTGTTTTTT. Protein product: CASSLAGALVTNEKLFF. The gene calls are TRBV5-4 and TRBJ1-4; TRBD1 might be the D (5 bases). V dropped 0 bases and J dropped 2 bases, with 14 bases sitting between them. Germline lookup yields CDR1 SGHNT and CDR2 YYREEE (reference sequence). This CDR3 is 17 amino acids long.

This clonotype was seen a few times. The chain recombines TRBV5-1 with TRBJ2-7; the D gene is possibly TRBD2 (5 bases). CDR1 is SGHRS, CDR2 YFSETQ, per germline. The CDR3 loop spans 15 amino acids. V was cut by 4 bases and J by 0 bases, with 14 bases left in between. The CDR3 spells CASSPPDAGSYEQYF. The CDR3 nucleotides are TGCGCCAGCAGCCCCCCTGATGCGGGCTCCTACGAGCAGTACTTC.

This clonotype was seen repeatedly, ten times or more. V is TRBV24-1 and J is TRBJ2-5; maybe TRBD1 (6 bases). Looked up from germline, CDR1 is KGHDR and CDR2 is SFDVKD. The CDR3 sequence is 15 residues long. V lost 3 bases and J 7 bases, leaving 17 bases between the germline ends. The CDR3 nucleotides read TGTGCCACCAGTGATCCCTTGGGGCCCAGGGGGACCCAGTACTTC. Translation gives CATSDPLGPRGTQYF.

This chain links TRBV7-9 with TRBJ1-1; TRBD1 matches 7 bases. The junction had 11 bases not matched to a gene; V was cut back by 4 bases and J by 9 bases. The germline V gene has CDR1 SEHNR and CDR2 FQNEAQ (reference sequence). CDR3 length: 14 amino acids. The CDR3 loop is CASSSAAGGLQAFF. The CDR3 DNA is TGTGCCAGCAGCTCAGCCGCAGGGGGGCTGCAAGCTTTCTTT.

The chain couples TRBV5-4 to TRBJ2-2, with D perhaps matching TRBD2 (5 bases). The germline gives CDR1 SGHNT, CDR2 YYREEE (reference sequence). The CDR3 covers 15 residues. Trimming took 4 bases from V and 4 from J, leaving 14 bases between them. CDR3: CASSPPRGLTGELFF. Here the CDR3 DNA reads TGTGCCAGCAGCCCCCCTAGAGGACTCACCGGGGAGCTGTTTTTT.

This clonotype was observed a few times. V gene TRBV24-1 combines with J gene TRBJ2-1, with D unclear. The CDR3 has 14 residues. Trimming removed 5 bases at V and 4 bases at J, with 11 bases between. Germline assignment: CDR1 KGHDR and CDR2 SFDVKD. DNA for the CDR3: TGTGCCACCAGTGGTTGGCCCGCTTACAATGAGCAGTTCTTC. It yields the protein CATSGWPAYNEQFF.

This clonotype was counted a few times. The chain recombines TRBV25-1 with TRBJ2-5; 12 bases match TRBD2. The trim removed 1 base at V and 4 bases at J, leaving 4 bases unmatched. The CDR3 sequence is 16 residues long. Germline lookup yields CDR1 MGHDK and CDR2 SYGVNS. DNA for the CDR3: TGTGCCAGCAGTGAATTGCTAGCGGGAGGGGGAGAGACCCAGTACTTC. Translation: CASSELLAGGGETQYF.

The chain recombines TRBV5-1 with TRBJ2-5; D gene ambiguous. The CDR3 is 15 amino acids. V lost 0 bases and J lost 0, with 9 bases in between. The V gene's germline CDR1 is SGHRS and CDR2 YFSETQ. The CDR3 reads CASSLGTTHQETQYF. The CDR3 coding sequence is TGCGCCAGCAGCTTGGGAACAACCCACCAAGAGACCCAGTACTTC.

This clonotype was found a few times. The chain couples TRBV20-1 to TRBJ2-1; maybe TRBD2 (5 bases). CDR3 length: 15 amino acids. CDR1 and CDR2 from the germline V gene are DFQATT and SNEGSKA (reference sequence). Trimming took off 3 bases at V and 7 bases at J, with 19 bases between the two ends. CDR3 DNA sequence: TGCAGTGCTAGGGCCATGGTGGGAGTTTATAATGAGCAGTTCTTC. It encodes CSARAMVGVYNEQFF.

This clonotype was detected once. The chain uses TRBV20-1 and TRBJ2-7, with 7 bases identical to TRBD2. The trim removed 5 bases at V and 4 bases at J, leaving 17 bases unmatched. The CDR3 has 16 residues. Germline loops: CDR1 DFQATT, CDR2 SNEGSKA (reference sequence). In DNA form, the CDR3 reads TGCAGTGCTGGGCAAGGACTACTAGCGTTCCATTACGAGCAGTACTTC. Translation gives CSAGQGLLAFHYEQYF.

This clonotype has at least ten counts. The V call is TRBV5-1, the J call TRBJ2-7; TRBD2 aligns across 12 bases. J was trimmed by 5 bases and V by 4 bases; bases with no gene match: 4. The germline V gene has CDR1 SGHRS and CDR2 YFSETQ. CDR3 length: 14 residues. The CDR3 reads CASSPRLAGDEQYF. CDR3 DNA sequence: TGCGCCAGCAGCCCCAGACTAGCGGGGGACGAGCAGTACTTC.

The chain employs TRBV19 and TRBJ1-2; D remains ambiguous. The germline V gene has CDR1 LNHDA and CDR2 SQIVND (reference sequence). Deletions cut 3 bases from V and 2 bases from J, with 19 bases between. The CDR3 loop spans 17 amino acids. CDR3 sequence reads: CASSMGLGQPINYGYTF. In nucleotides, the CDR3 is TGTGCCAGTAGTATGGGTCTCGGGCAGCCTATAAACTATGGCTACACCTTC.

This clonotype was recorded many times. CDR3 coding DNA: TGTGCCAGCAGCTTAGCCAAGCAGGGTGTCACTGAAGCTTTCTTT. Translating it yields CASSLAKQGVTEAFF. The gene calls are TRBV7-9 and TRBJ1-1; weak D call: TRBD1 (5 bases). V lost 0 bases to trimming and J lost 4 bases, with 12 bases between them. Per the germline V gene, CDR1 is SEHNR and CDR2 is FQNEAQ (reference sequence). CDR3 size: 15 residues.

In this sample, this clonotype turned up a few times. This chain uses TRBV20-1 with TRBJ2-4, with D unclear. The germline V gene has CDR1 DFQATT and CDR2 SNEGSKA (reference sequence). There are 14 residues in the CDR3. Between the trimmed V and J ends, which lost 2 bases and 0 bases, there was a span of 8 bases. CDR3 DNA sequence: TGCAGTGCTAGATTCCGGTTAGCCAAAAACATTCAGTACTTC. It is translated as CSARFRLAKNIQYF.

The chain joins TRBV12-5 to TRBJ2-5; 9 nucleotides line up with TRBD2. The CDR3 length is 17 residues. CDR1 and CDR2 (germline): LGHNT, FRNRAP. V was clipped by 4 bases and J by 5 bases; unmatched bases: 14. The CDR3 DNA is TGTGCTAGTGGTTGCCCTCCTAGGGTAGCGGGAGAGGAGACCCAGTACTTC. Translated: CASGCPPRVAGEETQYF.

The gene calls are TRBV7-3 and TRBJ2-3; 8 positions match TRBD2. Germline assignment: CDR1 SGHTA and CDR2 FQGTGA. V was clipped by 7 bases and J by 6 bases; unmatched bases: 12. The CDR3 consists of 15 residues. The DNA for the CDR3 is TGTGCCAGCATACCGGAGCGGGGGCTCCAGGATACGCAGTATTTT. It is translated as CASIPERGLQDTQYF.

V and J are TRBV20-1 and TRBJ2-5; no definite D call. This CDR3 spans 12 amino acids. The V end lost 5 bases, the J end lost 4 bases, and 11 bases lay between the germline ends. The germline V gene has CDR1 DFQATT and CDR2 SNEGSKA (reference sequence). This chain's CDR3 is CSAPDLIETQYF. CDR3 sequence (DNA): TGCAGTGCTCCCGACCTCATAGAGACCCAGTACTTC.

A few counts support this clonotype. The CDR3 reads CASSQDPGFFQPQHF. CDR3 DNA sequence: TGTGCCAGCAGCCAAGACCCAGGGTTTTTTCAGCCCCAGCATTTT. The chain recombines TRBV4-2 with TRBJ1-5, with TRBD1 as a possible D gene (5 bases). CDR1 is LGHNA and CDR2 is YNFKEQ in the germline V gene. CDR3 length: 15 residues. V was clipped by 0 bases and J by 6 bases, with 12 bases between them.

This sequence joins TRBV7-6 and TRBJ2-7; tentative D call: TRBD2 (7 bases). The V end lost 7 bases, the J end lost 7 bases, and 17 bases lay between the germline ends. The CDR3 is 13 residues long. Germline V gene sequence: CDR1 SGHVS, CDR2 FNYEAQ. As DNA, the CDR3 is TGTGCCAGCATCAGGAGGGGGGGTTCGGAGCAGTACTTC. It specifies CASIRRGGSEQYF.

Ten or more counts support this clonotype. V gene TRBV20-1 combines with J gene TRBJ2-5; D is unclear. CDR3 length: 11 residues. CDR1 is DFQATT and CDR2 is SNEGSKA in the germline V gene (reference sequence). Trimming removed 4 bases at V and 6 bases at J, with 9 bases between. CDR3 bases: TGCAGTGCTAATTCGGTGCAGACCCAGTACTTC. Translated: CSANSVQTQYF.

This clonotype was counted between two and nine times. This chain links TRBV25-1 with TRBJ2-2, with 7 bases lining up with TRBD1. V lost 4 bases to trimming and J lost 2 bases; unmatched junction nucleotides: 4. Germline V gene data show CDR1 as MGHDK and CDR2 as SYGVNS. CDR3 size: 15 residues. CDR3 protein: CASSGGQENTGELFF. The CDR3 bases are TGTGCCAGCAGTGGCGGACAGGAAAACACCGGGGAGCTGTTTTTT.